Below, 27 T cell receptor beta chains from the same sample are listed, as sequenced in a study of blood T cell repertoires in COVID-19. TCRdb's table, derived via immunoSEQ multiplex PCR, lists solely in-frame clones and lacks some. The sample comprises about 46,000 clones, approximately 85% of which are singletons, and around 16% rests with the top ten. Material for sequencing was peripheral blood. The receptors shown here come from a human donor in a cohort sampled during active COVID-19. The donor label of this sample is uncertain.

The chain couples TRBV29-1 to TRBJ1-1, with 10 bases that match TRBD1. The germline V gene encodes CDR1 SQVTM and CDR2 ANQGSEA. Germline trimming cut 6 bases from V and 6 bases from J; bases unmatched to any gene: 7. This CDR3 region has 13 residues. CDR3 region: CSVDAGTGAEAFF. The CDR3 nucleotides are TGCAGCGTGGACGCCGGGACAGGGGCTGAAGCTTTCTTT.

This clone was seen only a few times. The chain is built from TRBV9 and TRBJ1-3, with 9 bases matching TRBD1. Trimming took 3 bases from V and 3 from J; bases not matched to a gene: 7. The CDR3 contains 16 residues. Germline values: CDR1 SGDLS, CDR2 YYNGEE. The CDR3 sequence is CASSARTGVDGNTIYF. CDR3 DNA: TGTGCCAGCAGCGCCAGGACAGGGGTTGATGGAAACACCATATATTTT.

The V and J genes are TRBV15 and TRBJ1-5, with 7 bases aligning to TRBD1. Trimming removed 0 bases from V and 7 bases from J; junction bases left unmatched: 3. CDR3 length: 14 amino acids. Germline lookup yields CDR1 LNHNV and CDR2 YYDKDF (reference sequence). The CDR3 nucleotides are TGTGCCACCAGCAGAGAACAGGGGAAGCAGCCCCAGCATTTT. The encoded protein is CATSREQGKQPQHF.

The CDR3 DNA follows: TGTGCCAGCAGCCAAGGAGCAGGGTCGCAGCATTTT. As protein: CASSQGAGSQHF. This chain links TRBV3-1 (or the pseudogene TRBV3-2) with TRBJ1-5, with D possibly matching TRBD1 (5 bases). Trimming shortened V by 1 base and J by 13 bases, and 11 bases separated the two germline ends. From germline, CDR1 is LGHDT and CDR2 YNNKEL (reference sequence). The CDR3 totals 12 residues.

The chain links TRBV14 to TRBJ1-4; 11 nucleotides line up with TRBD1. Germline assignment: CDR1 SGHDN and CDR2 FVKESK. The V and J ends lost 1 base and 8 bases, in that order; junction bases with no gene match: 6. This CDR3 has 16 amino acids. The CDR3 DNA sequence: TGTGCCAGCAGCCAAGGGACAGGGGGCGCGGAGGAAAAACTGTTTTTT. Protein sequence: CASSQGTGGAEEKLFF.

The chain employs TRBV4-3 and TRBJ1-2; 7 bases are a match to TRBD1. The trim removed 0 bases at V and 5 bases at J, leaving 6 bases unmatched. This CDR3 spans 15 amino acids. The germline V gene encodes CDR1 LGHNA and CDR2 YSLEER. CDR3 loop: CASSQDPTGFYGYTF. DNA for the CDR3: TGCGCCAGCAGCCAAGACCCGACAGGGTTTTATGGCTACACCTTC.

The gene calls are TRBV10-3 and TRBJ2-1; D might be TRBD2 (5 bases). The germline V gene has CDR1 ENHRY and CDR2 SYGVKD. Between the trimmed V and J ends, which lost 4 bases and 7 bases, there was a span of 11 bases. The CDR3 length is 13 residues. The CDR3 loop reads CAISGSGKNEQFF. CDR3 bases: TGTGCCATCAGTGGATCGGGGAAAAATGAGCAGTTCTTC.

The table lists this clone with a few counts. This sequence joins TRBV2 and TRBJ1-6; TRBD1 is a possible D gene (5 bases). V lost 3 bases and J 3 bases, leaving 9 bases between the germline ends. CDR1 and CDR2 (germline): SNHLY, FYNNEI. There are 15 residues in the CDR3. CDR3 loop: CASSDQGYYNSPLHF. In DNA form, the CDR3 reads TGTGCCAGCAGTGACCAGGGCTACTATAATTCACCCCTCCACTTT.

The V and J genes are TRBV19 and TRBJ1-5; D unclear. Germline values: CDR1 LNHDA, CDR2 SQIVND (reference sequence). Between the trimmed V and J ends, which lost 3 bases and 7 bases, there was a span of 13 bases. CDR3 length: 14 residues. The CDR3 is CASSIEVRGQPQHF. Written as DNA, the CDR3 is TGTGCCAGTAGTATTGAAGTCCGAGGCCAGCCCCAGCATTTT.

This clone was recorded a few times. This sequence joins TRBV11-1 and TRBJ1-2; D is unclear. Trimming removed 3 bases from V and 3 bases from J, with 14 bases in between. This CDR3 contains 15 residues. The germline V gene encodes CDR1 SGHAT and CDR2 FQDESV (reference sequence). The CDR3 spells CASSFGMKSDYGYTF. In DNA form, the CDR3 reads TGTGCCAGCAGCTTTGGCATGAAGTCTGACTATGGCTACACCTTC.

The chain combines TRBV5-1 with TRBJ2-7, with TRBD1 identical over 7 bases. V trimming: 6 bases; J trimming: 1 base; junction bases outside the gene matches: 4. Germline V gene lookup returns CDR1 SGHRS and CDR2 YFSETQ. CDR3 length: 13 amino acids. The CDR3 sequence is CASTGQESYEQYF. The CDR3 nucleotides are TGCGCCAGCACCGGACAGGAATCCTACGAGCAGTACTTC.

The chain uses TRBV4-2 and TRBJ1-5; the match to TRBD1 covers 8 bases. The V gene's germline CDR1 is LGHNA and CDR2 YNFKEQ. The junction had 14 bases not matched to a gene; V was cut back by 0 bases and J by 7 bases. CDR3 length equals 18 residues. In DNA, the CDR3 is TGTGCCAGCAGCCAAGATGGGCGAGACAGGGGAACAGGCCAGCCCCAGCATTTT. Residues: CASSQDGRDRGTGQPQHF.

CDR3 region: CASSPTGGNEKLFF. The CDR3 nucleotides read TGTGCCAGCAGCCCAACGGGGGGTAATGAAAAACTGTTTTTT. This chain joins TRBV6-5 and TRBJ1-4, with D possibly TRBD1 on 5 matching bases. Germline V gene lookup returns CDR1 MNHEY and CDR2 SVGAGI. Trimming shortened V by 6 bases and J by 4 bases, and 12 bases separated the two germline ends. The CDR3 consists of 14 residues.

The V gene is TRBV7-8, the J gene TRBJ2-2; D is possibly TRBD1 (5 bases). Germline assignment: CDR1 SGHVS and CDR2 FQNEAQ. Between the trimmed V and J ends, which lost 5 bases and 4 bases, there was a span of 11 bases. This CDR3 contains 14 residues. The CDR3 DNA reads as TGTGCCAGCAGCAGCGACAGTTTCACCGGGGAGCTGTTTTTT. The encoded protein is CASSSDSFTGELFF.

This clone was seen only once. The chain couples TRBV9 to TRBJ1-4; maybe TRBD1 (6 bases). CDR3 length: 16 amino acids. The germline V gene has CDR1 SGDLS and CDR2 YYNGEE. Between the trimmed V and J ends, which lost 0 bases and 7 bases, there was a span of 16 bases. Here the CDR3 reads CASSVEGGGHGEKLFF. CDR3 nucleotide sequence: TGTGCCAGCAGCGTAGAGGGTGGGGGACATGGTGAAAAACTGTTTTTT.

The gene calls are TRBV9 and TRBJ2-3; D ambiguous. The CDR3 sequence is 12 residues long. Germline assignment: CDR1 SGDLS and CDR2 YYNGEE. Trimming removed 3 bases at V and 4 bases at J, with 6 bases between. CDR3 coding DNA: TGTGCCAGCAGCGGGGCCCCAGATACGCAGTATTTT. Residues: CASSGAPDTQYF. Using reference TRBV9 and TRBJ2-3 for the parts outside the CDR3, the full variable domain is DSGVTQTPKHLITATGQRVTLRCSPRSGDLSVYWYQQSLDQGLQFLIQYYNGEERAKGNILERFSAQQFPDLHSELNLSSLELGDSALYFCASSGAPDTQYFGPGTRLTVL.

This clone was recorded a few times. The chain couples TRBV4-3 to TRBJ1-2; 9 bases agree with TRBD1. Trimming at V came to 0 bases and at J to 8 bases, leaving 13 bases not matched to a gene. The CDR3 totals 17 residues. Germline values: CDR1 LGHNA, CDR2 YSLEER. DNA for the CDR3: TGCGCCAGCAGCCAAGATTATAAGGGGGACAGGGCGAAAGGCTACACCTTC. Translating gives CASSQDYKGDRAKGYTF.

V is TRBV5-1 and J is TRBJ2-3; 7 bases fit TRBD2. Germline CDR1 and CDR2: SGHRS and YFSETQ. This CDR3 spans 17 amino acids. V lost 0 bases and J lost 6; bases outside the gene matches: 13. As DNA, the CDR3 is TGCGCCAGCAGCTTGGTATGGCTCAGCGGGAACGAGGATACGCAGTATTTT. It yields the protein CASSLVWLSGNEDTQYF.

The V gene is TRBV9, the J gene TRBJ2-2, with D tentatively TRBD1 (5 bases). The germline V and J ends were trimmed by 4 bases and 3 bases, with 10 bases remaining between them. This CDR3 is 14 amino acids long. In germline, CDR1 is SGDLS, CDR2 YYNGEE. CDR3 amino acids: CASSSQGYTGELFF. In DNA, the CDR3 is TGTGCCAGCAGCTCCCAGGGATACACCGGGGAGCTGTTTTTT.

This sequence joins TRBV5-6 and TRBJ2-3, with a weak D call TRBD2 (5 bases). Trimming cost V 4 bases and J 4 bases, with 25 bases left between them. The germline gives CDR1 SGHDT, CDR2 YYEEEE. The CDR3 is 18 residues long. CDR3 region: CASSPQADPGSLADTQYF. The CDR3 DNA sequence: TGTGCCAGCAGCCCTCAAGCGGATCCCGGATCTCTAGCAGATACGCAGTATTTT.

The chain recombines TRBV7-9 with TRBJ2-3, with 8 bases that match TRBD2. The CDR3 is 13 residues long. In germline, CDR1 is SEHNR, CDR2 FQNEAQ (reference sequence). V lost 8 bases and J lost 4; bases outside the gene matches: 5. Here the CDR3 DNA reads TGTGCCAGCGGGCTAGCGGGCGCAGATACGCAGTATTTT. Amino acids: CASGLAGADTQYF.

This sequence joins TRBV5-6 and TRBJ1-1, with D tentatively TRBD1 (5 bases). The germline gives CDR1 SGHDT, CDR2 YYEEEE. The CDR3 runs to 13 residues. V lost 1 base to trimming and J lost 11 bases, with 15 bases between them. This CDR3 reads CASSLSKGQIAFF. In DNA, the CDR3 is TGTGCCAGCAGCTTGTCCAAGGGGCAGATCGCTTTCTTT.

The V gene is TRBV5-3, the J gene TRBJ1-1; no clear D gene. TRBV5-3 is given ORF status, its function remaining uncertain. CDR3 size: 18 residues. V was pared by 0 bases and J by 1 base, with 19 bases between. This chain's CDR3 is CARSLAIILPSRNTEAFF. The DNA of the CDR3 is TGTGCCAGAAGCTTGGCGATTATACTACCGAGTCGGAACACTGAAGCTTTCTTT.

The rearrangement joins TRBV18 to TRBJ2-1; D is unresolved. Looked up from germline, CDR1 is KGHSH and CDR2 is LQKENI. Deletions cut 3 bases from V and 3 bases from J, with 6 bases between. There are 13 residues in the CDR3. This CDR3 is CASSPPNYNEQFF. The CDR3 DNA is TGTGCCAGCTCACCGCCTAACTACAATGAGCAGTTCTTC. Supplemented by reference TRBV18 and TRBJ2-1, the full variable domain reads NAGVMQNPRHLVRRRGQEARLRCSPMKGHSHVYWYRQLPEEGLKFMVYLQKENIIDESGMPKERFSAEFPKEGPSILRIQQVVRGDSAAYFCASSPPNYNEQFFGPGTRLTVL.

The rearrangement joins TRBV28 to TRBJ1-3, with D hard to call. Germline V gene data show CDR1 as MDHEN and CDR2 as SYDVKM. This CDR3 is 14 amino acids long. V lost 3 bases to trimming and J lost 4 bases, with 10 bases between them. The CDR3 loop reads CASSFQSRGNTIYF. CDR3 DNA: TGTGCCAGCAGTTTCCAATCCCGGGGAAACACCATATATTTT.

This chain connects TRBV30 to TRBJ1-1; possibly TRBD1 for D (5 bases). Germline V gene sequence: CDR1 GTSNPN, CDR2 SVGIG (reference sequence). V lost 2 bases to trimming and J lost 3 bases, with 7 bases between them. This CDR3 has 12 amino acids. This chain's CDR3 is CAWSPGHTEAFF. DNA of the CDR3: TGTGCCTGGAGTCCAGGGCACACTGAAGCTTTCTTT.

The chain carries TRBV6-5 and TRBJ1-2; D gene uncertain. Trimming pared 6 bases from V and 4 bases from J, leaving 9 bases between. The CDR3 loop spans 12 amino acids. In germline, CDR1 is MNHEY, CDR2 SVGAGI. CDR3 sequence (DNA): TGTGCCAGCAGGGACTCCCTCTATGGCTACACCTTC. Encoded protein: CASRDSLYGYTF.